Below are 17 T cell receptor beta chains sequenced from a single sample in a study of cytotoxic CD8 clonotypes in ibrutinib-treated CLL (dated by TCRdb to about 2021). Libraries were constructed by the immunoSEQ multiplex PCR assay. The clones in this table, taken by TCRdb from immuneACCESS, are in-frame only. Not every clone is retained; where verified, under half of the shortfall comes from an unresolved V gene, and the cause of the rest is unknown. The sample table shows 100,000 to 150,000 clones, and over 75% are seen once. The ten largest clones capture 2% to 2.5% of the sample. Interpreted using the paper, the time point label stands for: approximately 25 months on ibrutinib. Sample: PBMCs, taken after 24 months of ibrutinib treatment. Receptors were obtained from a human donor with chronic lymphocytic leukemia.

This clone was detected ten times or more. The chain uses TRBV5-8 and TRBJ2-5; 10 bases map to TRBD1. The germline gives CDR1 SGHTS, CDR2 YDEGEE. The CDR3 length is 17 residues. The ends lost 3 bases at V and 4 bases at J; junction bases unmatched: 12. CDR3 sequence (DNA): TGTGCCAGCAGCTCCGGGGACAGGGGAAGGGTCATAGAGACCCAGTACTTC. Amino acid sequence: CASSSGDRGRVIETQYF.

This chain connects TRBV30 to TRBJ2-2, with D uncertain. The V end lost 5 bases, the J end lost 0 bases, and 7 bases lay between the germline ends. Looked up from germline, CDR1 is GTSNPN and CDR2 is SVGIG (reference sequence). The length of the CDR3 is 13 residues. CDR3 bases: TGTGCCTGGCAGGTAGCGAACACCGGGGAGCTGTTTTTT. Amino acids: CAWQVANTGELFF.

In its sample, this clone was seen a few times. V is TRBV20-1 and J is TRBJ1-1; D call uncertain. The CDR3 runs to 11 residues. Trimming left V 8 bases short and J 6 bases short, with 13 bases between. Germline CDR1 reads DFQATT; CDR2 reads SNEGSKA (reference sequence). CDR3 bases: TGCAGTTCAAGCGGTCGGGCTGAAGCTTTCTTT. Its translation is CSSSGRAEAFF.

The chain uses TRBV28 and TRBJ1-5; D is possibly TRBD1 (6 bases). Germline values: CDR1 MDHEN, CDR2 SYDVKM. The CDR3 is 13 amino acids. Trimming pared 6 bases from V and 4 bases from J, leaving 10 bases between. The DNA of the CDR3 is TGTGCCAGCAGATCAACAGGGAATCAGCCCCAGCATTTT. It codes for CASRSTGNQPQHF.

The V gene is TRBV7-2, the J gene TRBJ2-7; D unresolved. Trimming removed 3 bases at V and 1 base at J, with 16 bases between. CDR3 length: 16 residues. In germline, CDR1 is SGHTA, CDR2 FQGNSA. For the CDR3, the DNA is TGTGCCAGCAGCTTCGCCCCGGGCAGCGCTTCCTACGAGCAGTACTTC. Translating it yields CASSFAPGSASYEQYF.

On this clone: This may arise from a read error, as a much more abundant clone is one base away. In nucleotides, the CDR3 is TGTGCCAGCAGCTTGGAGAATTCACCCCTCCACTTT. This encodes CASSLENSPLHF. This chain uses TRBV7-2 with TRBJ1-6; D call uncertain. CDR1 and CDR2 (germline): SGHTA, FQGNSA. This CDR3 is built from 12 residues. V was shortened by 3 bases and J by 7 bases, with 4 bases between the two germline ends.

The CDR3 region is CASRQGSGTEAFF. The CDR3 bases are TGTGCCAGCAGGCAGGGGTCAGGAACTGAAGCTTTCTTT. The chain uses TRBV7-2 and TRBJ1-1, with D maybe TRBD1 (6 bases). The V gene lost 6 bases and the J gene lost 5 bases, with 13 bases spanning the gap. The CDR3 extends over 13 amino acids. CDR1 is SGHTA and CDR2 is FQGNSA in the germline V gene.

The V and J genes are TRBV23-1 and TRBJ1-4, with D perhaps TRBD1 (5 bases). TRBV23-1 is an open reading frame whose function is uncertain. V lost 8 bases and J 3 bases, leaving 13 bases between the germline ends. The CDR3 is 14 residues long. The CDR3 sequence: CASFRVLSNEKLFF. DNA for the CDR3: TGCGCCAGCTTCAGGGTCCTTTCTAATGAAAAACTGTTTTTT.

The chain couples TRBV6-5 to TRBJ1-2; the D gene is possibly TRBD1 (6 bases). Germline V lookup: CDR1 MNHEY, CDR2 SVGAGI. The CDR3 has 13 residues. V was trimmed by 2 bases and J by 8 bases, leaving 12 bases between them. CDR3 protein: CASSYGQGFGYTF. In nucleotides, the CDR3 is TGTGCCAGCAGTTACGGGCAGGGGTTCGGCTACACCTTC.

The chain joins TRBV19 to TRBJ2-5; possible D gene TRBD2, 5 bases. Germline V gene lookup returns CDR1 LNHDA and CDR2 SQIVND (reference sequence). The CDR3 totals 15 residues. Trimming cost V 5 bases and J 2 bases, with 15 bases left between them. CDR3 DNA sequence: TGTGCCAGTAGTGGGGTCTGGGCGGGTCAAGAGACCCAGTACTTC. As protein: CASSGVWAGQETQYF.

This clone has only one observation. This sequence joins TRBV28 and TRBJ2-2; D perhaps matches TRBD2 (6 bases). Germline values: CDR1 MDHEN, CDR2 SYDVKM. Trimming stripped 3 bases from V and 3 bases from J, with 29 bases between. CDR3 length: 21 amino acids. The CDR3 DNA reads as TGTGCCAGCAGTTTCTATGCAGCACCCTTCCCCGGAGGGACCGACACCGGGGAGCTGTTTTTT. Protein sequence: CASSFYAAPFPGGTDTGELFF.

The CDR3 DNA reads as TGTGCCAGCAGCCTACTGTGGGGAGGAGAAGGCTACACCTTC. It codes for CASSLLWGGEGYTF. The V gene is TRBV7-2, the J gene TRBJ1-2; D remains ambiguous. CDR1 SGHTA and CDR2 FQGNSA come from the germline V gene. V was shortened by 5 bases and J by 8 bases, with 18 bases between the two germline ends. This CDR3 spans 14 amino acids. The variable domain in full, with the rest retrieved from reference TRBV7-2 and TRBJ1-2, is GAGVSQSPSNKVTEKGKDVELRCDPISGHTALYWYRQSLGQGLEFLIYFQGNSAPDKSGLPSDRFSAERTGGSVSTLTIQRTQQEDSAVYLCASSLLWGGEGYTFGSGTRLTVV.

The J gene is TRBJ1-1, the V gene TRBV28; D ambiguous. This CDR3 is built from 20 residues. V was cut by 2 bases and J by 1 base, with 26 bases left in between. Germline CDR1 MDHEN, CDR2 SYDVKM. Here the CDR3 reads CASSLSAGLSPQRKNTEAFF. CDR3 nucleotide sequence: TGTGCCAGCAGTTTAAGCGCGGGGTTGTCTCCCCAAAGGAAGAACACTGAAGCTTTCTTT.

The rearrangement links TRBV5-1 to TRBJ2-3; 9 bases are shared with TRBD1. CDR1 is SGHRS, CDR2 YFSETQ, per germline. V lost 1 base to trimming and J lost 3 bases; unmatched junction nucleotides: 3. CDR3 length: 15 amino acids. The CDR3 sequence: CASSLMGQGTDTQYF. In DNA form, the CDR3 reads TGCGCCAGCAGCTTGATGGGACAGGGTACAGATACGCAGTATTTT.

The V call is TRBV7-8, the J call TRBJ2-4; D is undetermined. Germline V lookup: CDR1 SGHVS, CDR2 FQNEAQ. V was cut by 10 bases and J by 5 bases, with 12 bases left in between. The CDR3 spans 12 residues. The CDR3 sequence is CATHRVQNIQYF. In DNA, the CDR3 is TGTGCCACCCACCGCGTGCAAAACATTCAGTACTTC.

The chain recombines TRBV6-1 with TRBJ2-7, with D maybe TRBD2 (6 bases). The CDR3 sequence is 14 residues long. V was pared by 8 bases and J by 5 bases, with 19 bases between. Germline V gives CDR1 MNHNS, CDR2 SASEGT. In DNA, the CDR3 is TGTGCCAGCTCAAGGACCCCGGAGGGGAACGAGCAGTACTTC. This encodes CASSRTPEGNEQYF.

The chain employs TRBV9 and TRBJ2-1; TRBD2 matches 9 bases. The CDR3 has 15 amino acids. Germline loops: CDR1 SGDLS, CDR2 YYNGEE. J lost 9 bases, V lost 1 base, and 8 bases had no gene match. CDR3 sequence reads: CASSVRLAVMGEQFF. The CDR3 bases are TGTGCCAGCAGCGTAAGACTAGCGGTCATGGGTGAGCAGTTCTTC.